This T cell receptor beta chain was identified during a study of graft-versus-host responses after intestinal transplantation. Background on the study: Recipients across the board were started on anti-thymocyte globulin induction, then kept on tacrolimus and steroids for two to three years. General study findings and limits: Peak circulating GvH clone levels were associated with early post-transplant HvG declines. Recipient marrow showed GvH clones, some seen first in ileum or blood. Within allografts, high graft-versus-host to host-versus-graft clonal ratios were seen among patients with graft-donor T cell macrochimerism.

The CDR3 spans 15 residues. Unmatched junction bases numbered 2, after V lost 0 bases and J lost 4 bases. CDR1 and CDR2 (germline): LGHNA, YSLEER. In the case of this clone: Antigen unknown.

Libraries were prepared by immunoSEQ multiplex PCR; TCRdb keeps only in-frame clonotypes and omits some of them. The table has roughly 4,100 clones, approximately 79% seen once. Tissue from the graft was processed to free its intraepithelial and lamina propria lymphocytes. The chain joins TRBV4-3 to TRBJ2-2; 7 bases align to TRBD1. The sequence came from a human patient who received an intestinal transplant, so some T cells may come from the graft donor. The material was ileum tissue, obtained 17 days after transplant. The CDR3 nucleotides read TGCGCCAGCAGCCAAGACGACAGGGCCACCGGGGAGCTGTTTTTT. The encoded protein is CASSQDDRATGELFF.